This T cell receptor (beta chain) was recovered during a study of early stage breast cancer tumors. About the study: About 70% of the 16 invasive tumors were ER+, PR+ and HER2-.

This clone occurred a few times. Clones were sequenced by immunoSEQ multiplex PCR, and TCRdb holds only the in-frame ones, with some missing. The table has around 30,000 clones, roughly four fifths seen once. Trimming at V came to 6 bases and at J to 2 bases, leaving 7 bases not matched to a gene. This CDR3 contains 15 residues. Germline CDR1 reads SNHLY; CDR2 reads FYNNEI. This chain connects TRBV2 to TRBJ2-1, with 7 bases fitting TRBD1. The clonotype was recovered from a person aged 30 to 39 with breast cancer. Sequenced: breast tumor tissue. The CDR3 nucleotides read TGTGCCAGCAGGCTGGGACAGTCAACCTACAATGAGCAGTTCTTC. Translation gives CASRLGQSTYNEQFF. Variable domain in full (rest from reference TRBV2 and TRBJ2-1): EPEVTQTPSHQVTQMGQEVILRCVPISNHLYFYWYRQILGQKVEFLVSFYNNEISEKSEIFDDQFSVERPDGSNFTLKIRSTKLEDSAMYFCASRLGQSTYNEQFFGPGTRLTVL.